Included here is one T cell receptor (beta chain) sequence, with context. This sample was included in a study of cytomegalovirus exposure and HLA in healthy donors. 60 Vbeta and 13 Jbeta primers were used in PCR. The assay was immunoSEQ multiplex PCR, and TCRdb's table has in-frame clones only and misses some. The data contain about 98,000 clones, around 72% of them singletons. The V segment lost 6 bases and the J segment 5 bases; nucleotides outside the gene matches: 9. The CDR3 length is 16 residues. CDR1 MNHEY and CDR2 SMNVEV come from the germline V gene (reference sequence). The specimen was PBMCs. The source is a male donor in good health and CMV-seronegative. The chain combines TRBV27 with TRBJ2-2, with 10 bases that match TRBD2. The CDR3 DNA follows: TGTGCCAGCAGACTTAGCGGGAGGAGGGGAACCGGGGAGCTGTTTTTT. Its protein product is CASRLSGRRGTGELFF.